These 13 T cell receptor beta chains were sequenced from one sample in a study of vaccination and CD4 T cells after COVID-19. No antigen is known for these receptors. Cultured CD4+ T cell DNA was sequenced using the Oncomine TCR Beta short-read assay. MiXCR, run by TCRdb on the PCR reads, gives a single entry per CDR3 protein. Among tens of thousands of distinct CDR3 sequences listed, under 45% were seen once. Treatment indicated: 10-day PBMC culture with coronavirus spike peptide pools or control peptides (ViraFEST assay). Sequencing used CD4+ T cells from blood, cultured in vitro, obtained before SARS-CoV-2 vaccination. The source of these receptors is a human donor who received a COVID-19 vaccine.

The rearrangement uses TRBV7-9 and TRBJ1-2; perhaps TRBD1 as D (5 bases). This CDR3 has 12 residues. The germline gives CDR1 SEHNR, CDR2 FQNEAQ (reference sequence). V was cut by 2 bases and J by 8 bases, with 9 bases left in between. The CDR3 protein is CASSLTGGGYTF. In nucleotides, the CDR3 is TGTGCCAGCAGCTTAACCGGGGGAGGCTACACCTTC.

This clonotype appeared a single time. J is TRBJ1-2 and V is TRBV15, with TRBD1 matching 7 bases. J lost 2 bases, V lost 7 bases, and 4 bases had no gene match. The germline gives CDR1 LNHNV, CDR2 YYDKDF (reference sequence). The CDR3 length is 13 residues. The DNA of the CDR3 is TGTGCCACCAACCAGGGGGGGAACTATGGCTACACCTTC. This sequence encodes CATNQGGNYGYTF.

Worth noting for this clonotype: At one end the junction does not follow the germline gene, possibly because of a read error. The chain joins TRBV6-5 to TRBJ2-1; TRBD2 is a possible D gene (5 bases). CDR1 MNHEY and CDR2 SVGAGI come from the germline V gene. The CDR3 runs 15 residues. The CDR3 loop reads CASSYSGSGYNERFF. In nucleotides, the CDR3 is TGTGCCAGCAGTTACTCTGGCAGCGGATACAATGAGCGGTTCTTC.

In its sample, this clonotype was seen a few times. DNA of the CDR3: TGTGCCAGCAGCATTCGCGGGCGGGAGGAGACCCAGTACTTC. The encoded protein is CASSIRGREETQYF. The rearrangement links TRBV7-9 to TRBJ2-5; 7 positions agree with TRBD2. Germline CDR1 is SEHNR and CDR2 is FQNEAQ (reference sequence). V dropped 5 bases and J dropped 5; count of bases not matched to a gene: 8. The CDR3 sequence is 14 residues long.

The gene calls are TRBV7-2 and TRBJ2-3; 7 bases are shared with TRBD2. Germline trimming cut 2 bases from V and 4 bases from J; bases unmatched to any gene: 6. The germline V gene has CDR1 SGHTA and CDR2 FQGNSA. This CDR3 contains 15 residues. The CDR3 region is CASSLRAGWPDTQYF. In DNA form, the CDR3 reads TGTGCCAGCAGCTTAAGAGCGGGGTGGCCAGATACGCAGTATTTT.

The chain recombines TRBV18 with TRBJ2-5, with 7 bases lining up with TRBD1. The V gene's germline CDR1 is KGHSH and CDR2 LQKENI. The CDR3 has 16 residues. The V gene end was trimmed by 2 bases and the J gene end by 2 bases; junction bases not matched to a gene: 8. The CDR3 nucleotides are TGTGCCAGCTCACCAAGGGGGACAGAAGGGCAAGAGACCCAGTACTTC. This codes for CASSPRGTEGQETQYF.

This clonotype was found a few times. The rearrangement joins TRBV19 to TRBJ2-3, with D uncertain. The CDR3 is 15 residues long. Trimming shortened V by 1 base and J by 0 bases, and 8 bases separated the two germline ends. CDR1 is LNHDA and CDR2 is SQIVND in the germline V gene (reference sequence). The CDR3, as DNA: TGTGCCAGTAGTATAGTTCCGTTTAGCACAGATACGCAGTATTTT. Protein product: CASSIVPFSTDTQYF.

Regarding this clonotype: Germline and junction disagree at one end, which may indicate a read error. J is TRBJ1-6 and V is TRBV7-8; TRBD1 might be the D (5 bases). The CDR3 is 18 residues long. Germline CDR1 SGHVS, CDR2 FQNEAQ. CDR3 in amino acids: CANSLGQAGSSYNSPLHF. The CDR3 DNA reads as TGTGCCAACAGCTTAGGTCAGGCAGGGAGCTCCTATAATTCACCCCTCCACTTT.

V usage is TRBV12-3 or TRBV12-4 and J usage is TRBJ2-5; 13 nucleotides align to TRBD2. The J segment lost 5 bases and the V segment lost 3 bases, leaving 9 bases of the junction unmatched. The CDR3 has 17 amino acids. CDR3 in DNA: TGTGCCAGCAGTTTCACTAGCGGGGGGGTCTTACGTGAGACCCAGTACTTC. It yields the protein CASSFTSGGVLRETQYF.

In its sample, this clonotype was seen once. In this CDR3 the conserved last residue, phenylalanine or tryptophan, is missing, so a read error is likely. The chain joins TRBV30 to TRBJ1-2; 8 nucleotides agree with TRBD1. J lost 4 bases, V lost 4 bases, and 11 bases had no gene match. The CDR3 loop spans 15 amino acids. The germline CDR1 and CDR2 sequences are GTSNPN and SVGIG (reference sequence). As DNA, the CDR3 is TGTGCCTGGACCAAGGGTGGACAGGGAGGCTATGGCTACACCCTC. This codes for CAWTKGGQGGYGYTL.

The chain carries TRBV2 and TRBJ1-2; 10 positions match TRBD1. This CDR3 contains 14 residues. From germline, CDR1 is SNHLY and CDR2 FYNNEI. Germline trimming cut 6 bases from V and 4 bases from J; bases unmatched to any gene: 5. The CDR3 loop reads CASSGQGEVYGYTF. The CDR3 DNA is TGTGCCAGCAGCGGACAGGGGGAGGTCTATGGCTACACCTTC.

V usage is TRBV2 and J usage is TRBJ1-1, with 8 nucleotides matching TRBD1. Germline CDR1 is SNHLY and CDR2 is FYNNEI. The V and J ends lost 7 bases and 7 bases, in that order; junction bases with no gene match: 8. The CDR3 is 13 residues long. DNA for the CDR3: TGTGCCAGCAAGGGCGCAGGGGGCGTTGAAGCTTTCTTT. It translates to CASKGAGGVEAFF.

CDR3 sequence (DNA): TGCGCCAGCAGCCTTGACACACACACTGAAGCTTTCTTT. Its protein product is CASSLDTHTEAFF. The chain employs TRBV4-1 and TRBJ1-1; D unresolved. The CDR3 spans 13 residues. The germline V and J ends were trimmed by 4 bases and 3 bases, with 9 bases remaining between them. Germline lookup yields CDR1 MGHRA and CDR2 YSYEKL.